Listed below are T cell receptor beta chains from one sample, sequenced in a study of radiotherapy plus CTLA-4 blockade in lung cancer. Data came from immunoSEQ multiplex PCR; TCRdb stores just in-frame clones and leaves some out. The sample lists some 71,000 clones, 76% occurring once. The material sequenced was peripheral blood, taken from a patient treated with radiotherapy plus ipilimumab. All receptors come from a human donor with non-small cell lung cancer whose response to radiotherapy plus ipilimumab could not be evaluated. Some clones in this sample may be carry-over from other donors' samples. CDR3s include the opening cysteine and the closing phenylalanine or tryptophan. D genes are given only for firm matches. Expanded clones are given a class, and other clones once, few, many or no size at all.

j_call: TRBJ1-2; d_call: TRBD1; v_call: TRBV5-1; clone_size: .; cdr3_aa: CASSLGTGGGYTF; cdr3_nt: TGCGCCAGCAGCTTGGGGACAGGGGGTGGCTACACCTTC
j_call: TRBJ1-2; d_call: .; v_call: TRBV28; clone_size: .; cdr3_aa: CASSSSRDTGPDDGYTF; cdr3_nt: TGTGCCAGCAGTTCCTCCCGGGACACCGGACCTGATGATGGCTACACCTTC
j_call: TRBJ1-2; d_call: TRBD1; v_call: TRBV4-3; clone_size: once; cdr3_aa: CASSHERGQFSYTF; cdr3_nt: TGCGCCAGCAGTCACGAAAGGGGGCAGTTCAGCTACACCTTC
j_call: TRBJ2-1; d_call: .; v_call: TRBV4-2; clone_size: .; cdr3_aa: CASSQVGGGNNEQFF; cdr3_nt: TGTGCCAGCAGCCAAGTTGGCGGGGGCAACAATGAGCAGTTCTTC
j_call: TRBJ1-3; d_call: .; v_call: TRBV5-1; clone_size: .; cdr3_aa: CASSPTGTGNTIYF; cdr3_nt: TGCGCCAGCAGCCCAACAGGGACTGGAAACACCATATATTTT
j_call: TRBJ2-2; d_call: TRBD1; v_call: TRBV5-6; clone_size: .; cdr3_aa: CASSTDRRGELFF; cdr3_nt: TGTGCCAGCAGCACGGACAGGAGAGGGGAGCTGTTTTTT
j_call: TRBJ2-5; d_call: TRBD1; v_call: TRBV5-1; clone_size: .; cdr3_aa: CASSFRDRGPQETQYF; cdr3_nt: TGCGCCAGCAGCTTCCGGGACAGGGGCCCCCAAGAGACCCAGTACTTC
j_call: TRBJ2-7; d_call: TRBD1; v_call: TRBV11-2; clone_size: .; cdr3_aa: CASSSPRQGSYEQYF; cdr3_nt: TGTGCCAGCAGCTCCCCCCGACAGGGCTCCTACGAGCAGTACTTC
j_call: TRBJ2-3; d_call: .; v_call: TRBV15; clone_size: .; cdr3_aa: CATSPTTSTDTQYF; cdr3_nt: TGTGCCACCAGCCCTACGACTAGCACAGATACGCAGTATTTT
j_call: TRBJ2-1; d_call: TRBD2; v_call: TRBV5-1; clone_size: .; cdr3_aa: CASSLRTSGGAGEQFF; cdr3_nt: TGCGCCAGCAGCCTGAGGACTAGCGGGGGGGCAGGTGAGCAGTTCTTC
j_call: TRBJ1-1; d_call: .; v_call: TRBV6-4; clone_size: .; cdr3_aa: CASSATIGTEAFF; cdr3_nt: TGTGCCAGCAGTGCGACAATAGGCACTGAAGCTTTCTTT
j_call: TRBJ1-1; d_call: TRBD1; v_call: TRBV28; clone_size: .; cdr3_aa: CASSSGQGSMTEAFF; cdr3_nt: TGTGCCAGCAGTTCCGGACAGGGCAGTATGACTGAAGCTTTCTTT
j_call: TRBJ2-7; d_call: .; v_call: TRBV5-1; clone_size: .; cdr3_aa: CASSLPRQSSYEQYF; cdr3_nt: TGCGCCAGCAGCTTGCCGAGACAGAGCTCCTACGAGCAGTACTTC
j_call: TRBJ1-6; d_call: TRBD1; v_call: TRBV28; clone_size: .; cdr3_aa: CASSLGGQGGVPLHF; cdr3_nt: TGTGCCAGCAGTTTGGGAGGACAGGGGGGGGTGCCCCTCCACTTT
j_call: TRBJ1-2; d_call: .; v_call: TRBV28; clone_size: .; cdr3_aa: CASRLPGLNYGYTF; cdr3_nt: TGTGCCAGCAGACTACCGGGACTTAACTATGGCTACACCTTC
j_call: TRBJ1-3; d_call: .; v_call: TRBV27; clone_size: .; cdr3_aa: CASRLQGSGNTIYF; cdr3_nt: TGTGCCAGCAGATTACAGGGATCTGGAAACACCATATATTTT
j_call: TRBJ1-5; d_call: TRBD1; v_call: TRBV19; clone_size: few; cdr3_aa: CASSSPGQASNQPQHF; cdr3_nt: TGTGCCAGTAGCTCCCCGGGACAGGCAAGCAATCAGCCCCAGCATTTT
j_call: TRBJ1-1; d_call: .; v_call: TRBV6-5; clone_size: .; cdr3_aa: CASSLPEGGAFF; cdr3_nt: TGTGCCAGCAGCCTCCCGGAAGGGGGAGCTTTCTTT
j_call: TRBJ2-7; d_call: .; v_call: TRBV28; clone_size: .; cdr3_aa: CASSLGPTGTYEQYF; cdr3_nt: TGTGCCAGCAGTCTCGGCCCCACAGGGACCTACGAGCAGTACTTC
j_call: TRBJ1-3; d_call: .; v_call: TRBV7-9; clone_size: .; cdr3_aa: CASSLGPRGNTIYF; cdr3_nt: TGTGCCAGCAGCCTGGGCCCTCGTGGAAACACCATATATTTT
j_call: TRBJ2-3; d_call: .; v_call: TRBV2; clone_size: .; cdr3_aa: CASSDSTGFFTDTQYF; cdr3_nt: TGTGCCAGCAGTGATTCTACGGGGTTTTTCACAGATACGCAGTATTTT
j_call: TRBJ1-2; d_call: .; v_call: TRBV7-8; clone_size: .; cdr3_aa: CASSLKGSYTF; cdr3_nt: TGTGCCAGCAGCCTAAAGGGGAGCTACACCTTC
j_call: TRBJ1-1; d_call: .; v_call: TRBV4-3; clone_size: .; cdr3_aa: CASSQEHSRNTEAFF; cdr3_nt: TGCGCCAGCAGCCAAGAACACAGCCGAAACACTGAAGCTTTCTTT
j_call: TRBJ1-4; d_call: TRBD1; v_call: TRBV7-9; clone_size: .; cdr3_aa: CASSTGQGYEKLFF; cdr3_nt: TGTGCCAGCAGTACGGGACAGGGGTATGAAAAACTGTTTTTT
j_call: TRBJ2-6; d_call: .; v_call: TRBV5-1; clone_size: .; cdr3_aa: CASTGESGANVLTF; cdr3_nt: TGCGCCAGCACAGGGGAGTCTGGGGCCAACGTCCTGACTTTC
j_call: TRBJ1-2; d_call: TRBD1; v_call: TRBV10-3; clone_size: few; cdr3_aa: CAIMRQGDGYTF; cdr3_nt: TGTGCCATCATGAGGCAGGGGGATGGCTACACCTTC
j_call: TRBJ1-4; d_call: TRBD1; v_call: TRBV4-2; clone_size: few; cdr3_aa: CASSQGQVNEKLFF; cdr3_nt: TGTGCCAGCAGCCAGGGACAGGTGAATGAAAAACTGTTTTTT
j_call: TRBJ1-1; d_call: .; v_call: TRBV6-5; clone_size: .; cdr3_aa: CASSYGPGNTEAFF; cdr3_nt: TGTGCCAGCAGTTACGGCCCGGGGAACACTGAAGCTTTCTTT
j_call: TRBJ1-4; d_call: .; v_call: TRBV14; clone_size: .; cdr3_aa: CASSILLLSQTEKLFF; cdr3_nt: TGTGCCAGCAGCATACTACTCCTGAGCCAGACGGAAAAACTGTTTTTT
j_call: TRBJ2-7; d_call: TRBD1; v_call: TRBV2; clone_size: .; cdr3_aa: CASSRDRAYEQYF; cdr3_nt: TGTGCCAGCAGTCGGGACAGGGCCTACGAGCAGTACTTC
j_call: TRBJ2-5; d_call: .; v_call: TRBV11-2; clone_size: .; cdr3_aa: CASSSTGGGWETQYF; cdr3_nt: TGTGCCAGCAGCTCCACCGGCGGGGGCTGGGAGACCCAGTACTTC
j_call: TRBJ1-5; d_call: TRBD1; v_call: TRBV11-2; clone_size: .; cdr3_aa: CASSSGTGGFQPQHF; cdr3_nt: TGTGCCAGCAGTTCCGGGACAGGGGGCTTTCAGCCCCAGCATTTT
j_call: TRBJ1-2; d_call: .; v_call: TRBV7-2; clone_size: .; cdr3_aa: CASSFPGGYGYTF; cdr3_nt: TGTGCCAGCAGCTTCCCCGGGGGCTATGGCTACACCTTC
j_call: TRBJ2-5; d_call: TRBD2; v_call: TRBV5-1; clone_size: .; cdr3_aa: CASSRTGGGETQYF; cdr3_nt: TGCGCCTCATCCCGGACGGGGGGGGGCGAGACCCAGTACTTC
j_call: TRBJ1-2; d_call: TRBD1; v_call: TRBV4-1; clone_size: .; cdr3_aa: CASSQGSGGYGYTF; cdr3_nt: TGCGCCAGCAGCCAAGGGTCAGGGGGCTATGGCTACACCTTC
j_call: TRBJ1-3; d_call: .; v_call: TRBV19; clone_size: .; cdr3_aa: CASSATRTVSGNTIYF; cdr3_nt: TGTGCCAGTAGTGCTACTCGCACCGTCTCTGGAAACACCATATATTTT
j_call: TRBJ1-3; d_call: .; v_call: TRBV6-1; clone_size: .; cdr3_aa: CASSENGSSGNTIYF; cdr3_nt: TGTGCCAGCAGTGAAAATGGGAGCTCTGGAAACACCATATATTTT
j_call: TRBJ2-1; d_call: .; v_call: TRBV19; clone_size: .; cdr3_aa: CASSTSAAYNEQFF; cdr3_nt: TGTGCCAGTAGTACTAGCGCCGCCTACAATGAGCAGTTCTTC
j_call: TRBJ2-3; d_call: .; v_call: TRBV29-1; clone_size: .; cdr3_aa: CSVDQGRTDTQYF; cdr3_nt: TGCAGCGTTGACCAGGGAAGGACAGATACGCAGTATTTT
j_call: TRBJ2-1; d_call: .; v_call: TRBV11-3; clone_size: .; cdr3_aa: CASSPGQGSYNEQFF; cdr3_nt: TGTGCCAGCAGTCCTGGGCAGGGCTCCTACAATGAGCAGTTCTTC